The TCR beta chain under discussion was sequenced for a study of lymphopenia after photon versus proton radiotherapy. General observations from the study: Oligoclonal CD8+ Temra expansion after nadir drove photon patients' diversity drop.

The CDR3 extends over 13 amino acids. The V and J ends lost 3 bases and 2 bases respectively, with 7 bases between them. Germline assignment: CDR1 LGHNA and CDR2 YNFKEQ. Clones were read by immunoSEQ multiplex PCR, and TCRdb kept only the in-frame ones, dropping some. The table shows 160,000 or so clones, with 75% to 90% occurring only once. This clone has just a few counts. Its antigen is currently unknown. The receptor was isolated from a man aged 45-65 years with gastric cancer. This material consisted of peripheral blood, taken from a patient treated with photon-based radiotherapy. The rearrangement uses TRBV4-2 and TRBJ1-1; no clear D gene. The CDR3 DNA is TGTGCCAGCAGCCAGGCTCCTAACACTGAAGCTTTCTTT. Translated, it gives CASSQAPNTEAFF.